The entry below describes one T cell receptor beta chain. Extraction and reverse transcription of RNA yielded cDNA as the sequencing template. Assay: immunoSEQ multiplex PCR; the TCRdb copy retains only in-frame clones and omits some. The sample holds under 150,000 clones; roughly four fifths are singletons and the top ten take around 25%. The data are from a study of CD8+ T cells in alopecia areata. Stated treatment: oral pan-JAK inhibitor, 5-10 mg twice daily. The sample consisted of CD8+ T cells sorted from blood, taken at week 4, from a patient treated with tofacitinib. The receptor was isolated from a human donor with alopecia areata.

For the CDR3, the DNA is TGCGCCAGCAGCCAATCGGACAGGGGAGGGCATGGCTACACCTTC. It codes for CASSQSDRGGHGYTF. J is TRBJ1-2 and V is TRBV4-3, with 9 bases lining up with TRBD1. The CDR3 spans 15 residues. The V and J ends lost 2 bases and 6 bases, in that order; junction bases with no gene match: 7. Germline lookup yields CDR1 LGHNA and CDR2 YSLEER.